Listed here are 25 T cell receptor beta chains from one sample, sequenced in a study of T cell repertoires in ileal Crohn's disease. Profiling relied on immunoSEQ multiplex PCR, and the TCRdb table lists in-frame clones only, not all of them. The sample includes about 13,000 clones, approximately 80% of them seen just once. Time point given: neoterminal ileum biopsy at postoperative endoscopy, about 6 months after surgery. The sample was ileal tissue. The origin of the receptors is an adult with Crohn's disease.

The chain joins TRBV9 to TRBJ1-6; D not resolved. Deletions cut 2 bases from V and 8 bases from J, with 8 bases between. The length of the CDR3 is 13 residues. The germline CDR1 and CDR2 sequences are SGDLS and YYNGEE. The CDR3 loop is CASSVTWDSPLHF. The CDR3 DNA follows: TGTGCCAGCAGCGTGACATGGGATTCACCCCTCCACTTT.

The chain employs TRBV19 and TRBJ1-5, with 7 bases aligning to TRBD1. CDR3 length: 16 amino acids. Trimming cost V 4 bases and J 2 bases; bases outside gene matches: 8. CDR1 is LNHDA and CDR2 is SQIVND in the germline V gene (reference sequence). CDR3 sequence: CASSTRQGRGNQPQHF. The CDR3 DNA is TGTGCCAGTAGTACAAGACAGGGAAGGGGCAATCAGCCCCAGCATTTT.

V gene TRBV10-3 combines with J gene TRBJ1-1, with D maybe TRBD1 (6 bases). The CDR3 contains 15 residues. Per the germline V gene, CDR1 is ENHRY and CDR2 is SYGVKD. V lost 7 bases and J lost 4, with 19 bases in between. The CDR3: CAINQGLGATTEAFF. Here the CDR3 DNA reads TGTGCCATCAATCAGGGGTTAGGGGCGACCACTGAAGCTTTCTTT.

V usage is TRBV5-4 and J usage is TRBJ1-4, with 7 bases fitting TRBD1. This CDR3 region has 15 residues. V shed 2 bases and J 4 bases; nucleotides not matched to a gene: 5. Germline V gene sequence: CDR1 SGHNT, CDR2 YYREEE (reference sequence). The DNA for the CDR3 is TGTGCCAGCAGCTTCAACAGGGGCCTTAATGAAAAACTGTTTTTT. It translates to CASSFNRGLNEKLFF. The full variable domain, its missing parts supplied by reference TRBV5-4 and TRBJ1-4, is ETGVTQSPTHLIKTRGQQVTLRCSSQSGHNTVSWYQQALGQGPQFIFQYYREEENGRGNFPPRFSGLQFPNYSSELNVNALELDDSALYLCASSFNRGLNEKLFFGSGTQLSVL.

This clone was detected only a few times. V is TRBV2 and J is TRBJ2-7, with TRBD1 as a possible D gene (5 bases). Germline-derived CDR1 and CDR2 are SNHLY and FYNNEI. Trimming took off 7 bases at V and 1 base at J, with 14 bases between the two ends. This CDR3 region has 14 residues. CDR3 sequence (DNA): TGTGCCAGCAAAACGACAGCTACTTCCTACGAGCAGTACTTC. It codes for CASKTTATSYEQYF.

The chain is built from TRBV28 and TRBJ1-4; D is ambiguous. The CDR3 totals 14 residues. Germline V CDR1 and CDR2: MDHEN, SYDVKM. V was clipped by 5 bases and J by 7 bases, with 14 bases between them. The CDR3 DNA is TGTGCCAGCAGTCCAATGAGACTGGTTGAAAAACTGTTTTTT. Translating it yields CASSPMRLVEKLFF.

The rearrangement joins TRBV28 to TRBJ2-4; 13 bases match TRBD2. CDR3 size: 17 residues. In germline, CDR1 is MDHEN, CDR2 SYDVKM. J was trimmed by 4 bases and V by 2 bases; bases with no gene match: 5. As DNA, the CDR3 is TGTGCCAGCAGTTTACCGGGACTAGCGGGACTGAAAAACATTCAGTACTTC. Protein: CASSLPGLAGLKNIQYF.

This clone has more than one count but fewer than ten. The genes are TRBV27 and TRBJ1-6; D perhaps matches TRBD1 (6 bases). V lost 6 bases and J lost 4, with 10 bases in between. Germline lookup yields CDR1 MNHEY and CDR2 SMNVEV (reference sequence). The CDR3 contains 14 residues. The CDR3 nucleotides are TGTGCCAGCAGAGCCGGACAGTATAATTCACCCCTCCACTTT. This codes for CASRAGQYNSPLHF.

J is TRBJ1-2 and V is TRBV10-3; D gene unclear. This CDR3 is 14 amino acids long. The V gene lost 3 bases and the J gene lost 4 bases, with 12 bases spanning the gap. The V gene's germline CDR1 is ENHRY and CDR2 SYGVKD. The CDR3 DNA reads as TGTGCCATCAGTGACCGATCAGGCCTCTATGGCTACACCTTC. Protein product: CAISDRSGLYGYTF.

This clone was seen only once. The junction does not match germline at one end; this may be a read error. The chain recombines TRBV10-2 with TRBJ2-7, with 7 bases lining up with TRBD1. Germline V gives CDR1 WSHSY, CDR2 SAAADI. This CDR3 has 14 amino acids. The chain's CDR3 is CASSELDRSFEQYF. CDR3 nucleotides: TGCGCCAGCAGTGAGTTGGACAGGTCCTTCGAGCAGTACTTC.

The rearrangement links TRBV5-1 to TRBJ1-6; 7 bases fit TRBD1. The CDR3 consists of 14 residues. CDR1 and CDR2 from the germline V gene are SGHRS and YFSETQ. The V segment lost 0 bases and the J segment 6 bases; nucleotides outside the gene matches: 0. CDR3 sequence: CASSLGDSNSPLHF. CDR3 DNA sequence: TGCGCCAGCAGCTTGGGGGACAGTAATTCACCCCTCCACTTT.

The chain has TRBV19 and TRBJ2-7; D gene ambiguous. The CDR3 is made up of 11 amino acids. CDR1 and CDR2 from the germline V gene are LNHDA and SQIVND (reference sequence). Trimming left V 5 bases short and J 8 bases short, with 10 bases between. The CDR3 region is CASSHSSQQYF. CDR3 DNA sequence: TGTGCCAGTAGTCATAGCTCACAGCAGTACTTC.

The V call is TRBV7-6, the J call TRBJ2-7; the D gene is possibly TRBD1 (6 bases). The CDR3 totals 15 residues. Germline V gene data show CDR1 as SGHVS and CDR2 as FNYEAQ. Trimming cost V 0 bases and J 2 bases, with 11 bases left between them. The chain's CDR3 is CASSLAAGVAYEQYF. In nucleotides, the CDR3 is TGTGCCAGCAGCTTAGCTGCAGGGGTGGCCTACGAGCAGTACTTC.

This chain joins TRBV15 and TRBJ2-3; a weak D match, TRBD1 (5 bases). Trimming took off 0 bases at V and 4 bases at J, with 11 bases between the two ends. The CDR3 covers 15 residues. Germline CDR1 is LNHNV and CDR2 is YYDKDF (reference sequence). As DNA, the CDR3 is TGTGCCACCAGCAGAGAAGGGGCTCACGCAGATACGCAGTATTTT. As protein: CATSREGAHADTQYF.

This rearrangement joins TRBV12-5 to TRBJ1-4, with 10 bases matching TRBD1. V trimming: 0 bases; J trimming: 5 bases; junction bases outside the gene matches: 15. CDR3 size: 20 residues. CDR1 is LGHNT, CDR2 FRNRAP, per germline. The CDR3 DNA is TGTGCTAGTGGTTTGGTAATGGACGGACAGGGGGTTGACGGGAATGAAAAACTGTTTTTT. Translated, it gives CASGLVMDGQGVDGNEKLFF.

This clone was recorded once. This chain connects TRBV5-1 to TRBJ2-2; 8 bases map to TRBD1. From germline, CDR1 is SGHRS and CDR2 YFSETQ. The CDR3 is 15 amino acids. V was pared by 4 bases and J by 6 bases, with 8 bases of the junction left unmatched. The CDR3 nucleotides are TGCGCCAGCAGCCAAGACCGACAGGGGTCCGGGGAGCTGTTTTTT. This encodes CASSQDRQGSGELFF.

V is TRBV11-2 and J is TRBJ1-4, with 8 bases fitting TRBD1. V was pared by 1 base and J by 8 bases, with 9 bases of the junction left unmatched. Germline CDR1 and CDR2: SGHAT and FQNNGV. CDR3 length equals 16 residues. The CDR3, as DNA: TGTGCCAGCAGCTTAGTGTTACAGGGGGGCACCGAAAAACTGTTTTTT. It is translated as CASSLVLQGGTEKLFF.

The chain uses TRBV4-2 and TRBJ2-7, with 9 bases aligning to TRBD1. The CDR3 is 15 residues long. Germline CDR1 and CDR2: LGHNA and YNFKEQ. Germline trimming cut 4 bases from V and 4 bases from J; bases unmatched to any gene: 8. CDR3 protein: CASSLRTGAGYEQYF. The CDR3 DNA reads as TGTGCCAGCAGCCTTAGGACAGGGGCAGGGTACGAGCAGTACTTC.

The chain combines TRBV28 with TRBJ1-5; maybe TRBD1 (5 bases). The CDR3 runs to 13 residues. V gave up 2 bases and J gave up 7 bases, with 9 bases separating them. Germline CDR1 MDHEN, CDR2 SYDVKM. CDR3 residues: CASSLRTKQPQHF. CDR3 in DNA: TGTGCCAGCAGTTTAAGGACAAAACAGCCCCAGCATTTT.

The chain uses TRBV28 and TRBJ1-2, with TRBD1 matching over 7 bases. The germline gives CDR1 MDHEN, CDR2 SYDVKM. This CDR3 has 14 amino acids. After removal of 2 bases from V and 4 bases from J, the junction contained 4 bases not matched to a gene. The CDR3 DNA follows: TGTGCCAGCAGTTTAACAGGGGCAGTCTATGGCTACACCTTC. It translates to CASSLTGAVYGYTF.

This chain connects TRBV30 to TRBJ2-4, with D uncertain. Germline V gene sequence: CDR1 GTSNPN, CDR2 SVGIG (reference sequence). V was pared by 2 bases and J by 8 bases, with 7 bases between. This CDR3 contains 11 residues. The CDR3 loop reads CAWSRGDIQYF. CDR3 DNA sequence: TGTGCCTGGAGTCGCGGCGACATTCAGTACTTC.

As DNA, the CDR3 is TGCGCCAGCAGCTTGGCGCAGGGGAATACCTACAATGAGCAGTTCTTC. Protein product: CASSLAQGNTYNEQFF. The genes are TRBV5-1 and TRBJ2-1, with D tentatively TRBD1 (6 bases). This CDR3 contains 16 residues. Trimming shortened V by 0 bases and J by 2 bases, and 12 bases separated the two germline ends. Germline V CDR1 and CDR2: SGHRS, YFSETQ.

The sample holds one count of this clone. The chain carries TRBV7-2 and TRBJ2-2; no definite D call. Trimming removed 3 bases at V and 1 base at J, with 6 bases between. This CDR3 is 14 amino acids long. Germline loops: CDR1 SGHTA, CDR2 FQGNSA. The CDR3 bases are TGTGCCAGCAGCTTTCTCGGGAACACCGGGGAGCTGTTTTTT. Protein: CASSFLGNTGELFF.

This sequence joins TRBV29-1 and TRBJ2-5, with 11 nucleotides matching TRBD2. With V trimmed by 8 bases and J by 4 bases, 6 bases remained unmatched. The CDR3 contains 13 residues. From germline, CDR1 is SQVTM and CDR2 ANQGSEA. The CDR3 coding sequence is TGCAGCAAAGGGACTAGCGGTTCAGAGACCCAGTACTTC. Encoded protein: CSKGTSGSETQYF.

This chain connects TRBV30 to TRBJ2-3; 10 nucleotides match TRBD1. CDR3 length: 18 residues. Per the germline V gene, CDR1 is GTSNPN and CDR2 is SVGIG (reference sequence). The trim removed 0 bases at V and 4 bases at J, leaving 13 bases unmatched. This chain's CDR3 is CAWSVKGTGVPGADTQYF. CDR3 in DNA: TGTGCCTGGAGTGTTAAGGGGACAGGGGTCCCCGGGGCAGATACGCAGTATTTT.